This paragraph covers one T cell receptor (beta chain) sequence. Its antigen is currently not known. Base-call qualities are not available, and no considerably larger clone is one nucleotide away. This entry is derived from a study of CD8 T cells in Susac syndrome (dated by TCRdb to the late 2010s). Background on the whole study: Whether CD8+ T cell activation and differentiation in Susac syndrome was antigen driven was tested using repertoire sequencing. The study compared CD8+ T cell repertoire clonality among over 9 healthy donors, about 14 Susac syndrome patients and approximately 16 multiple sclerosis patients. Study-wide findings and limitations: The number of individuals in the TCR sequencing and HLA analysis was recognized as being relatively small.

The CDR3 has 14 amino acids, counting the end cysteine and phenylalanine. The only DNA kept is the CDR3, 42 bases in frame from the first base. The germline V and J ends show losses of 7 bases and 6 bases respectively, and no gene match explains 8 bases of the junction. Taken from the germline V gene, the CDR1 and CDR2 loops are SGDLS and YYNGEE. RNA was extracted using the RNeasy kit, and about 0.5 to 1 microgram was reverse transcribed with random hexamers. The immunoSEQ multiplex PCR assay, which covers 54 Vbeta and 13 Jbeta segments, was used to amplify TCR beta CDR3 regions. PCR amplification bias was corrected by using a synthetic template baseline for primer optimization and computational correction. As for how the authors treated the data: Reads were annotated to V, D and J genes per IMGT and analyzed with immunoSEQ Analyzer, keeping only productive sequences. Clonality was computed as one minus Shannon entropy normalized by log2 of the number of productive unique sequences. For each patient and control, public and private clones were evaluated among the 100 most prevalent clones. Clones were defined as Susac-specific when absent from the healthy and MS cohorts, from about 970 published viral clones and from other ImmuneACCESS disease sequences. TCRdb cleaned the public reads at Q25 with fastp, built clones with MiXCR and kept in-frame beta chains. Duplicate CDR3 protein sequences are folded into a single record with the most common DNA and genes. In this record, the V and J calls reflect TCRdb's handling and not the investigators' own analysis. A total of about 150,000 distinct CDR3 sequences appear in this sample, around 95% of them only once. Over 0.12% of the sample comes from the top ten.

Peripheral blood CD8+ and CD4+ T cells from healthy donors, Susac syndrome patients and multiple sclerosis patients were profiled using high-throughput TCR beta sequencing. The multiple sclerosis controls were treatment-naive patients whose relapsing-remitting disease, either stable or active, fulfilled the revised McDonald criteria. Bulk CD8+ and CD4+ T cells were purified by magnetic negative isolation, while CD8+ TEMRA cells were enriched using FACS. Blood was collected in EDTA tubes and processed within 24 hours, with PBMCs isolated through density gradient centrifugation. PBMCs destined for TCR sequencing were cryopreserved in liquid nitrogen and later thawed in a 37 °C water bath. The sorted or isolated CD4+, CD8+ and CD8+ TEMRA cells had a purity of 90% or higher.

The origin of this receptor is a human donor with multiple sclerosis. The V and J segments used are TRBV9 and TRBJ2-1; TRBD2 lines up with 9 middle nucleotides. Sequencing was performed on CD8+ T cells from PBMCs. CDR3 protein: CASQRGADRNEQFF. The DNA sequence is as follows: TGTGCCAGCCAGCGGGGGGCGGACCGCAATGAGCAGTTCTTC.